These T cell receptor beta chains were read from a single sample in a study of T cell responses to AZD1222 COVID-19 vaccine. TCRdb keeps only in-frame clones here, not all; method: immunoSEQ multiplex PCR. Among about 160,000 clones listed, over 75% were seen once. The source material was peripheral blood, sampled 28 days after the second AZD1222 dose. The receptor source for this set is an adult who received the AZD1222 COVID-19 vaccine. Each CDR3 is given with its conserved first and last residue. The D gene is left open where the match is weak. Only part of the rows carry a size: once, few, many, or a class if the clone is expanded.

-	TRBD1	TRBV15	TRBJ1-2	CATSRAGGGNYGYTF	TGTGCCACCAGCAGAGCAGGGGGTGGTAACTATGGCTACACCTTC
-	TRBD1	TRBV6-2/TRBV6-3	TRBJ1-5	CASSRDRGNQPQHF	TGTGCCAGCAGCAGGGACAGGGGCAATCAGCCCCAGCATTTT
-	-	TRBV12-3/TRBV12-4	TRBJ2-5	CASSLRVETQYF	TGTGCCAGCAGTTTAAGGGTAGAGACCCAGTACTTC
-	-	TRBV7-9	TRBJ1-2	CASSVDLYGYTF	TGTGCCAGCAGCGTAGACCTCTATGGCTACACCTTC
once	-	TRBV5-4	TRBJ2-3	CASTPRGSRSTSTDTQYF	TGTGCCAGCACCCCCCGGGGTTCGCGGTCGACTAGCACAGATACGCAGTATTTT
-	-	TRBV15	TRBJ1-4	CATSEPRGATNEKLFF	TGTGCCACCAGCGAGCCGCGGGGTGCAACTAATGAAAAACTGTTTTTT
-	-	TRBV4-1	TRBJ2-1	CASSQGGPLASNEQFF	TGCGCCAGCAGCCAAGGGGGCCCCCTGGCCAGCAATGAGCAGTTCTTC
-	-	TRBV11-2	TRBJ2-1	CASSLVRGVSNEQFF	TGTGCCAGCAGCTTAGTCAGGGGGGTGAGCAATGAGCAGTTCTTC
-	-	TRBV6-5	TRBJ1-2	CASMLRRGPYYGYTF	TGTGCCAGCATGCTCCGCCGGGGTCCGTACTATGGCTACACCTTC
-	-	TRBV2	TRBJ2-7	CASNQIRAPEQYF	TGTGCCAGCAACCAGATAAGGGCGCCAGAGCAGTACTTC
-	-	TRBV6-5	TRBJ2-5	CASRLRETQYF	TGTGCCAGCAGATTAAGAGAGACCCAGTACTTC
-	-	TRBV7-2	TRBJ1-2	CASSLGGQPYYGYTF	TGTGCCAGCAGCTTAGGCGGACAGCCCTACTATGGCTACACCTTC
-	-	TRBV6-5	TRBJ1-2	CASTPEYYGYTF	TGTGCCAGCACCCCGGAGTACTATGGCTACACCTTC
-	-	TRBV19	TRBJ1-5	CASSMGHNNQPQHF	TGTGCCAGTAGTATGGGACATAACAATCAGCCCCAGCATTTT
-	TRBD1	TRBV25-1	TRBJ1-1	CASSVPGQEGTEAFF	TGTGCCAGCAGTGTTCCGGGACAGGAGGGCACTGAAGCTTTCTTT
-	-	TRBV5-1	TRBJ2-3	CASSLDFGTDTQYF	TGCGCCAGCAGCTTGGACTTTGGCACAGATACGCAGTATTTT
once	-	TRBV24-1	TRBJ2-5	CATSPGPPKETQYF	TGTGCCACCAGCCCGGGTCCTCCTAAAGAGACCCAGTACTTC
once	TRBD1	TRBV5-4	TRBJ1-6	CASSRGQMDSPLHF	TGTGCCAGCAGCAGGGGACAGATGGATTCACCCCTCCACTTT
-	-	TRBV6-2/TRBV6-3	TRBJ2-5	CASNYRRGGPQETQYF	TGTGCCAGCAATTATCGGAGGGGGGGACCACAAGAGACCCAGTACTTC
-	-	TRBV7-2	TRBJ2-7	CASSFGESSYEQYF	TGTGCCAGCAGCTTTGGGGAGAGCTCCTACGAGCAGTACTTC
-	TRBD2	TRBV10-2	TRBJ2-3	CASRGGLMSTDTQYF	TGCGCCAGCAGGGGAGGGTTGATGAGCACAGATACGCAGTATTTT
few	-	TRBV6-5	TRBJ2-1	CASSPRWGADEQFF	TGTGCCAGCAGTCCTAGATGGGGGGCGGATGAGCAGTTCTTC
-	-	TRBV3-1/TRBV3-2	TRBJ1-2	CASSPSSGGYTF	TGTGCCAGCAGCCCCTCCAGTGGAGGCTACACCTTC
once	-	TRBV11-2	TRBJ2-2	CASRDRSYTGELFF	TGTGCCAGCAGAGACAGGAGTTACACCGGGGAGCTGTTTTTT
-	-	TRBV7-6	TRBJ1-3	CASSPVGGNTIYF	TGTGCCAGCAGCCCAGTCGGAGGAAACACCATATATTTT
-	-	TRBV5-6	TRBJ1-6	CASSTQAVNSPLHF	TGTGCCAGCAGCACGCAGGCGGTTAATTCACCCCTCCACTTT
-	TRBD1	TRBV5-1	TRBJ1-2	CASSSTTGGNGYTF	TGCGCCAGCAGCTCGACTACAGGGGGAAATGGCTACACCTTC
-	-	TRBV6-5	TRBJ2-5	CATGEETQYF	TGTGCCACAGGAGAGGAGACCCAGTACTTC
-	-	TRBV30	TRBJ1-4	CAWSEVRGVREKLFF	TGTGCCTGGTCGGAGGTTAGGGGTGTTCGGGAAAAACTGTTTTTT
-	TRBD1	TRBV19	TRBJ1-1	CASSMEAGGYGAFF	TGTGCCAGTAGTATGGAAGCAGGGGGCTATGGAGCTTTCTTT
-	TRBD1	TRBV7-8	TRBJ1-5	CASSLVTGGGQPQHF	TGTGCCAGCAGCTTAGTTACAGGGGGAGGGCAGCCCCAGCATTTT
-	TRBD1	TRBV7-9	TRBJ2-7	CASSPRQGDVYEQYF	TGTGCCAGCAGCCCACGACAGGGAGATGTTTACGAGCAGTACTTC
-	-	TRBV7-2	TRBJ1-2	CASSLGYLGGYTF	TGTGCCAGCAGCTTAGGGTACCTGGGTGGCTACACCTTC
-	-	TRBV2	TRBJ1-2	CASNYALGGGYTF	TGTGCCAGCAATTACGCCTTGGGGGGTGGCTACACCTTC
-	-	TRBV6-2/TRBV6-3	TRBJ1-1	CASSQTGFGVNTEAFF	TGTGCCAGCAGTCAAACAGGGTTTGGGGTGAACACTGAAGCTTTCTTT
-	-	TRBV6-4	TRBJ1-5	CASSGEGVYSNQPQHF	TGTGCCAGCAGCGGGGAGGGGGTTTATAGCAATCAGCCCCAGCATTTT
-	-	TRBV5-6	TRBJ2-2	CASSLVRAGTGELFF	TGTGCCAGCAGCTTGGTCAGGGCTGGCACCGGGGAGCTGTTTTTT
-	TRBD1	TRBV6-5	TRBJ1-2	CASRKDRVGGYTF	TGTGCCAGCAGAAAAGACAGGGTCGGAGGCTACACCTTC
-	-	TRBV7-8	TRBJ1-1	CASSSRQHPMNTEAFF	TGTGCCAGCAGCAGTCGACAGCACCCTATGAACACTGAAGCTTTCTTT
few	-	TRBV5-1	TRBJ2-2	CASSLVGSVNTGELFF	TGCGCCAGCAGCTTGGTCGGGTCGGTGAACACCGGGGAGCTGTTTTTT
-	-	TRBV5-1	TRBJ2-5	CASSLGRGGSETQYF	TGCGCCAGCAGCTTGGGGAGGGGTGGATCGGAGACCCAGTACTTC
-	-	TRBV21-1	TRBJ1-3	CASSSTPSSGNTIYF	TGTGCCAGCAGCTCGACACCGAGCTCTGGAAACACCATATATTTT
-	TRBD1	TRBV2	TRBJ1-5	CASQQGTSNQPQHF	TGTGCCAGCCAACAGGGGACGAGCAATCAGCCCCAGCATTTT
-	TRBD2	TRBV11-3	TRBJ2-1	CASSPTPSGAYNEQFF	TGTGCCAGCAGCCCCACCCCCAGCGGGGCATACAATGAGCAGTTCTTC
few	-	TRBV10-2	TRBJ1-1	CASSEKGSGNTEAFF	TGCGCCAGCAGCGAGAAAGGGTCGGGGAACACTGAAGCTTTCTTT
-	TRBD1	TRBV15	TRBJ1-2	CATRRTGTEYLGYTF	TGTGCCACCAGGAGAACCGGGACAGAGTATCTGGGCTACACCTTC
-	-	TRBV12-3/TRBV12-4	TRBJ2-2	CASREQDTGELFF	TGTGCCAGCAGAGAACAGGACACCGGGGAGCTGTTTTTT
-	-	TRBV6-5	TRBJ1-2	CASRTGPHGYTF	TGTGCCAGCAGAACAGGGCCCCATGGCTACACCTTC
few	-	TRBV7-3	TRBJ2-1	CASSLMLQGNEQFF	TGTGCCAGCAGCTTAATGTTACAGGGAAATGAGCAGTTCTTC
-	-	TRBV5-4	TRBJ2-2	CASSLQGYSTGELFF	TGTGCCAGCAGCTTACAGGGATATAGCACCGGGGAGCTGTTTTTT